The 2 T cell receptor beta chains below were found in one sample sequenced in a study of T cells in narcolepsy. The table came from immunoSEQ multiplex PCR; TCRdb's copy has only in-frame clones and leaves some out. The repertoire holds about 40,000 clones, with approximately 86% as singletons. The material sequenced was CD45RA- memory CD4+ T cells from PBMCs. All receptors come from a human donor with narcolepsy.

CDR3 residues: CASSLAGSRRGTNQPQHF. The CDR3 DNA reads TGTGCCAGCAGCTTAGCGGGGTCTAGGAGGGGTACCAATCAGCCCCAGCATTTT. The chain couples TRBV7-8 to TRBJ1-5, with D perhaps TRBD1 (5 bases). V shed 0 bases and J shed 3 bases, with 18 bases lying between them. The CDR3 sequence is 18 residues long. Germline CDR1 is SGHVS and CDR2 is FQNEAQ.

The rearrangement uses TRBV30 and TRBJ2-3; the match to TRBD1 covers 8 bases. Per germline, CDR1 GTSNPN and CDR2 SVGIG (reference sequence). Trimming removed 3 bases from V and 1 base from J; junction bases left unmatched: 0. This CDR3 contains 13 residues. As DNA, the CDR3 is TGTGCCTGGAGGGACAGGGGCACAGATACGCAGTATTTT. Amino acids: CAWRDRGTDTQYF.